This T cell receptor beta chain was obtained from a study of shared clonotypes between healthy human individuals. Study-wide results and caveats: Among donors, sharing of clonotypes was expected to be affected by sequencing depth. Non-shared clonotypes had lower generation probabilities than clonotypes shared by all four sorted-subset donors.

V lost 8 bases, J lost 1 base, and 9 bases lay in between. Per germline, CDR1 SNHLY and CDR2 FYNNEI. This CDR3 contains 13 residues. Note on this clone: Antigen specificity is unknown. The sample contains more than one DNA sequence encoding this CDR3.

Assay used: immunoSEQ multiplex PCR; TCRdb lists only in-frame clones, some missing. The sample lists nearly 750,000 clones; over 60% were seen once. The V and J genes are TRBV2 and TRBJ2-1, with D possibly TRBD2 on 5 matching bases. Sequencing was carried out using memory CD4+ T cells sorted from blood. Subset noted: CD45RA-negative fraction. This TCR derives from a woman between 25 and 40 years old in good health. The CDR3 is CASYSGSYNEQFF. DNA of the CDR3: TGTGCCAGCTATTCGGGATCCTACAATGAGCAGTTCTTC.